The 2 T cell receptor beta chains given below trace back to one sample, sequenced in a study of T-cell reconstitution after alpha-beta-depleted transplantation in children. Unique molecular identifiers featured in how the TCRbeta library was prepared. TCRdb re-called the PCR reads through MiXCR, storing one row per CDR3 protein. In the table there are more than 200,000 distinct CDR3 sequences, 7.5% to 9.5% of which are singletons. Sequenced here: PBMCs, mostly from graft donor cells, sampled 360 days after TCRalphabeta/CD19-depleted stem cell transplant. All receptors derive from a male patient aged 2-9 years who had a stem cell transplant for acute myeloid leukemia, so the T cells may come from the graft donor.

This clonotype was seen repeatedly, ten times or more. The chain couples TRBV5-1 to TRBJ2-1; D ambiguous. Trimming pared 0 bases from V and 8 bases from J, leaving 12 bases between. The CDR3 extends over 14 amino acids. Germline V lookup: CDR1 SGHRS, CDR2 YFSETQ. The CDR3: CASSLDLVLDEQFF. In DNA form, the CDR3 reads TGCGCCAGCAGCTTGGACTTGGTACTGGATGAGCAGTTCTTC. Based on the CDR3 plus reference TRBV5-1 and TRBJ2-1, the full variable domain is KAGVTQTPRYLIKTRGQQVTLSCSPISGHRSVSWYQQTPGQGLQFLFEYFSETQRNKGNFPGRFSGRQFSNSRSEMNVSTLELGDSALYLCASSLDLVLDEQFFGPGTRLTVL.

The chain links TRBV5-1 to TRBJ2-5, with 13 positions matching TRBD2. J gave up 2 bases and V 5 bases, and 9 bases lay outside the gene matches. The CDR3 is made up of 17 amino acids. CDR1 is SGHRS, CDR2 YFSETQ, per germline. The CDR3 loop reads CASRPGLAGALQETQYF. In DNA form, the CDR3 reads TGCGCCAGCAGACCCGGACTAGCGGGGGCACTGCAAGAGACCCAGTACTTC.